Below are 18 T cell receptor beta chains sequenced from a single sample in a study of T cells in Graves' hyperthyroidism and ophthalmopathy. TCR beta CDR3 regions were amplified from RNA. RT-PCR in the first round (using the HTBI primer set) targeted the TCR CDR3. One entry per CDR3 protein results from TCRdb running MiXCR on the multiplex PCR reads. The data show nearly 750,000 distinct CDR3 sequences, under 45% seen once. Material for sequencing was blood. Receptors were obtained from a woman in her thirties or forties with Graves' hyperthyroidism.

J is TRBJ1-6 and V is TRBV6-5; 7 nucleotides align to TRBD1. This CDR3 is built from 14 residues. Germline V gives CDR1 MNHEY, CDR2 SVGAGI. V shed 3 bases and J 10 bases; nucleotides not matched to a gene: 6. Written as DNA, the CDR3 is TGTGCCAGCAGTTATCGGGCAGGGGGATCACCCCTCCACTTT. It specifies CASSYRAGGSPLHF.

The rearrangement joins TRBV4-3 to TRBJ2-5; 8 nucleotides agree with TRBD1. Germline CDR1 LGHNA, CDR2 YSLEER. The ends lost 9 bases at V and 5 bases at J; junction bases unmatched: 8. CDR3 length: 13 amino acids. The CDR3 region has the DNA TGCGCCAGTCGTGCAGGGGGCGAGGAGACCCAGTACTTC. Translation: CASRAGGEETQYF.

Concerning this clonotype: This may come from a read error, since a much larger clone is one base off. The chain joins TRBV7-9 to TRBJ2-7, with TRBD2 identical over 10 bases. In germline, CDR1 is SEHNR, CDR2 FQNEAQ (reference sequence). The junction had 6 bases not matched to a gene; V was cut back by 5 bases and J by 2 bases. The CDR3 runs to 15 residues. CDR3 residues: CASSQVGLATYEQYF. The CDR3 DNA reads TGTGCCAGCAGCCAGGTGGGACTAGCGACCTACGAGCAGTACTTC.

The V call is TRBV5-4, the J call TRBJ2-6; maybe TRBD1 (5 bases). Between the trimmed V and J ends, which lost 1 base and 0 bases, there was a span of 11 bases. The CDR3 is made up of 17 amino acids. The germline V gene encodes CDR1 SGHNT and CDR2 YYREEE (reference sequence). The CDR3 here is CASSLRQSLSGANVLTF. The CDR3 nucleotides are TGTGCCAGCAGCTTGAGACAGAGCCTCTCTGGGGCCAACGTCCTGACTTTC.

As to this clonotype: The junction differs from germline at one of its ends, possibly a read error. The V call is TRBV19, the J call TRBJ1-1, with a tentative D call TRBD1 (6 bases). The CDR3 runs 16 residues. Germline V gene lookup returns CDR1 LNHDA and CDR2 SQIVND (reference sequence). DNA for the CDR3: TGTGCCAGTAGTATGCAGGGGCGGAGGGGGAACACTGATGCTTTCTTT. Protein: CASSMQGRRGNTDAFF.

J is TRBJ2-3 and V is TRBV24-1; 11 bases are shared with TRBD1. The V gene end was trimmed by 5 bases and the J gene end by 4 bases; junction bases not matched to a gene: 1. This CDR3 region has 14 residues. The germline gives CDR1 KGHDR, CDR2 SFDVKD. The CDR3 spells CATSGGQGADTQYF. The DNA for the CDR3 is TGTGCCACCAGTGGGGGACAGGGGGCAGATACGCAGTATTTT.

This clonotype appeared many times. The rearrangement joins TRBV6-1 to TRBJ1-2; no reliable D call. V lost 1 base, J lost 7 bases, and 10 bases lay in between. The CDR3 is 13 amino acids. CDR1 is MNHNS, CDR2 SASEGT, per germline. The CDR3: CASSEVGSSGYTF. In DNA form, the CDR3 reads TGTGCCAGCAGTGAAGTAGGGAGTTCTGGCTACACCTTC.

The V and J genes are TRBV4-3 and TRBJ1-4; no clear D gene. V was pared by 3 bases and J by 15 bases, with 8 bases between. CDR3 length: 10 residues. Germline-derived CDR1 and CDR2 are LGHNA and YSLEER. CDR3 region: CASSHATVFF. The CDR3 nucleotides read TGCGCCAGCAGCCATGCGACGGTGTTTTTT.

This clonotype appeared many times. The rearrangement uses TRBV20-1 and TRBJ1-1; D gene ambiguous. V was clipped by 0 bases and J by 3 bases, with 8 bases between them. The CDR3 contains 13 residues. Germline CDR1 is DFQATT and CDR2 is SNEGSKA (reference sequence). CDR3 sequence (DNA): TGCAGTGCTAGAGATATGGCCTACACTGAAGCTTTCTTT. Its protein product is CSARDMAYTEAFF.

This clonotype was seen ten or more times. This chain links TRBV10-2 with TRBJ1-2; D may be TRBD1 (5 bases). Germline-derived CDR1 and CDR2 are WSHSY and SAAADI. V shed 5 bases and J shed 4 bases, with 17 bases lying between them. The CDR3 has 15 amino acids. CDR3 bases: TGCGCCAGCAGTCAAATACCGGGACCTGGCTATGGCTACACCTTC. This translates into CASSQIPGPGYGYTF.

Ten or more counts support this clonotype. J is TRBJ2-7 and V is TRBV2; no reliable D call. Looked up from germline, CDR1 is SNHLY and CDR2 is FYNNEI. The V end was cut by 6 bases, the J end by 5 bases, with 11 bases between. The CDR3 totals 12 residues. The CDR3 sequence: CASRAGPNEQYF. In nucleotides, the CDR3 is TGTGCCAGCAGAGCCGGACCTAACGAGCAGTACTTC.

CDR3 coding DNA: TGCAGCGTTGTAACAGGGGCCGAAGCTTTCTTT. This translates into CSVVTGAEAFF. The V gene is TRBV29-1, the J gene TRBJ1-1, with TRBD1 matching 7 bases. The CDR3 sequence is 11 residues long. Germline trimming cut 4 bases from V and 8 bases from J; bases unmatched to any gene: 4. The germline CDR1 and CDR2 sequences are SQVTM and ANQGSEA.

This clonotype showed up many times. The V call is TRBV19, the J call TRBJ2-7; tentative D call: TRBD1 (7 bases). V lost 7 bases, J lost 3 bases, and 16 bases lay in between. The CDR3 covers 14 residues. Germline CDR1 is LNHDA and CDR2 is SQIVND (reference sequence). The CDR3 loop is CASTQGGRNYEQYF. The CDR3 nucleotides read TGTGCCAGTACCCAGGGGGGCAGAAACTACGAGCAGTACTTC.

In this sample, this clonotype turned up a few times. This may stem from a read error, because a much larger clone lies one nucleotide away. The chain combines TRBV2 with TRBJ2-7; TRBD1 matches at 12 bases. Germline-derived CDR1 and CDR2 are SNHLY and FYNNEI. The CDR3 length is 14 residues. CDR3 in DNA: TGTGCCAGTCGGACCGGGACAGGGGGCAACGAGCGGTACTTC. It codes for CASRTGTGGNERYF.

The chain has TRBV5-1 and TRBJ1-2; 9 nucleotides match TRBD1. Trimming cost V 4 bases and J 4 bases; bases outside gene matches: 8. The CDR3 runs 15 residues. Germline V gene sequence: CDR1 SGHRS, CDR2 YFSETQ. The CDR3 nucleotides are TGCGCCAGCAGCCGAACAGGGGGCGCGGGCTATGGCTACACCTTC. Its protein product is CASSRTGGAGYGYTF.

To note about this clonotype: No conserved phenylalanine or tryptophan is present at the end of the CDR3, so a read error is the likely explanation. Because the CDR3's place on the DNA is in doubt, the DNA is left out and the CDR3 is given as listed by TCRdb. The genes are TRBV12-3 or TRBV12-4 and TRBJ1-1. The CDR3 has 8 residues if both end residues are counted. The CDR3 loop reads CASSLALS.

This clonotype appeared a few times. J is TRBJ1-5 and V is TRBV10-3, with D perhaps matching TRBD1 (6 bases). The CDR3 covers 16 residues. The V end lost 0 bases, the J end lost 4 bases, and 13 bases lay between the germline ends. Germline-derived CDR1 and CDR2 are ENHRY and SYGVKD. CDR3 DNA: TGTGCCATCAGTGAGTCGGGCAGGGGAAGTAATCAGCCCCAGCATTTT. Amino acids: CAISESGRGSNQPQHF.

The chain carries TRBV10-3 and TRBJ1-2, with D perhaps matching TRBD1 (5 bases). CDR3 size: 15 residues. Germline values: CDR1 ENHRY, CDR2 SYGVKD. The CDR3 spells CAIRGRLSANYGYTF. In nucleotides, the CDR3 is TGTGCTATTAGGGGCAGGTTAAGCGCTAACTATGGCTACACCTTC.